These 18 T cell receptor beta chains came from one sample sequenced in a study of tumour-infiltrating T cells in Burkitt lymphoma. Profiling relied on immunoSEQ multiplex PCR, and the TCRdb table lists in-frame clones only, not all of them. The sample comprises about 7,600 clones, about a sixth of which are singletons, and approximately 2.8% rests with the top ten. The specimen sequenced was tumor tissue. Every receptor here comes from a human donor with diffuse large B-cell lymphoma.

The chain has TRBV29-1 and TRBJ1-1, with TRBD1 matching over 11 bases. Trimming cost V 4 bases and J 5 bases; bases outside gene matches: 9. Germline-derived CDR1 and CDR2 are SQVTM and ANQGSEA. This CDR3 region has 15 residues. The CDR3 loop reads CSVGLDRGRRTEAFF. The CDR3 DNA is TGCAGCGTTGGTCTGGACAGGGGGCGGAGGACTGAAGCTTTCTTT.

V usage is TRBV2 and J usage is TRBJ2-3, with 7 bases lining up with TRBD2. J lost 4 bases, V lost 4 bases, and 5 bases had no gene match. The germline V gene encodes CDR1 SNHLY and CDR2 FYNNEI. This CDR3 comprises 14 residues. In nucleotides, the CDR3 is TGTGCCAGCAGTGGCGGGGGAGATCCAGATACGCAGTATTTT. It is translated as CASSGGGDPDTQYF. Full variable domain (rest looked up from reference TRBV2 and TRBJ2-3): EPEVTQTPSHQVTQMGQEVILRCVPISNHLYFYWYRQILGQKVEFLVSFYNNEISEKSEIFDDQFSVERPDGSNFTLKIRSTKLEDSAMYFCASSGGGDPDTQYFGPGTRLTVL.

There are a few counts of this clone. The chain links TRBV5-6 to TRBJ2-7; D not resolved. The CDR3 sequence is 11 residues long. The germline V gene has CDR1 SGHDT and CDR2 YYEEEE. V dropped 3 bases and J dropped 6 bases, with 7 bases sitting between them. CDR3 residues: CASSYMSEQYF. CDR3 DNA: TGTGCCAGCAGCTACATGAGCGAGCAGTACTTC.

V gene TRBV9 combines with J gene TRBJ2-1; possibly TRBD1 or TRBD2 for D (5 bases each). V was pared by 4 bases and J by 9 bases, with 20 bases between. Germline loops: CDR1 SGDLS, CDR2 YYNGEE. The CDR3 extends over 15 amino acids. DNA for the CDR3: TGTGCCAGCAGCCCTGGGACGATAACTCCGGCTGAGCAGTTCTTC. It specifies CASSPGTITPAEQFF.

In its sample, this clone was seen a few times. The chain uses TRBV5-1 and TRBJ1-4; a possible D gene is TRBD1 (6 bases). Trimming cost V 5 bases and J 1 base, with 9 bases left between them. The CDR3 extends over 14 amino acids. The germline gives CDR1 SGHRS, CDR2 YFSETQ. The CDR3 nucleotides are TGCGCCAGCAGAGAGGGGGGAACTAATGAAAAACTGTTTTTT. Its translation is CASREGGTNEKLFF.

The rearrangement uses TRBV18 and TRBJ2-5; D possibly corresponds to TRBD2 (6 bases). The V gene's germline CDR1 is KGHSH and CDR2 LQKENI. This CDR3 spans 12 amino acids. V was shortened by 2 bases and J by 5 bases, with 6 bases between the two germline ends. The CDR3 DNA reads TGTGCCAGCTCACCAGGGGGGGAGACCCAGTACTTC. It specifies CASSPGGETQYF.

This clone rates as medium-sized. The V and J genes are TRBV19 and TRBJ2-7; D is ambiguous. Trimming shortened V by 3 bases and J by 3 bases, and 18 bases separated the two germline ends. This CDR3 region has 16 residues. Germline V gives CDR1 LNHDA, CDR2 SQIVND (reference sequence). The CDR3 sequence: CASSIRLINAVYEQYF. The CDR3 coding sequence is TGTGCCAGTAGTATCCGATTGATTAACGCCGTCTACGAGCAGTACTTC. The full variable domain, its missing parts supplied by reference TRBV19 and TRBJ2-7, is DGGITQSPKYLFRKEGQNVTLSCEQNLNHDAMYWYRQDPGQGLRLIYYSQIVNDFQKGDIAEGYSVSREKKESFPLTVTSAQKNPTAFYLCASSIRLINAVYEQYFGPGTRLTVT.

Here the CDR3 DNA reads TGTGCCAGCAGCTTAGTTTCGGGAGGCGAGCAGTACTTC. It translates to CASSLVSGGEQYF. This chain connects TRBV7-8 to TRBJ2-7; 7 positions agree with TRBD2. The CDR3 has 13 amino acids. Germline V gene lookup returns CDR1 SGHVS and CDR2 FQNEAQ. The junction had 3 bases not matched to a gene; V was cut back by 1 base and J by 6 bases.

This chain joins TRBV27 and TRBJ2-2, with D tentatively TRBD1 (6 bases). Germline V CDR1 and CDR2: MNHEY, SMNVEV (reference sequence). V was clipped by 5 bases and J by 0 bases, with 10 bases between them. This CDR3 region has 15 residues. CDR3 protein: CASSMGHANTGELFF. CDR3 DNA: TGTGCCAGCAGTATGGGACATGCGAACACCGGGGAGCTGTTTTTT.

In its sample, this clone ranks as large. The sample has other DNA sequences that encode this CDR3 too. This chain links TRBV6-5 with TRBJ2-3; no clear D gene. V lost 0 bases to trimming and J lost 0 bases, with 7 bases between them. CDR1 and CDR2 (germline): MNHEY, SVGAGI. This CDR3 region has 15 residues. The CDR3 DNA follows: TGTGCCAGCAGTTACTCGGGTCTTAGCACAGATACGCAGTATTTT. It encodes CASSYSGLSTDTQYF.

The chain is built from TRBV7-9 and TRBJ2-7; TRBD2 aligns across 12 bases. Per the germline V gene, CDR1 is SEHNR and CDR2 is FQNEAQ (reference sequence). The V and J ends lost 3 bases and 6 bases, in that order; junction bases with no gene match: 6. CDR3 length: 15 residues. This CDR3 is CASSLTLTSGSEQYF. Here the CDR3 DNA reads TGTGCCAGCAGCTTGACGTTGACTAGCGGGAGCGAGCAGTACTTC.

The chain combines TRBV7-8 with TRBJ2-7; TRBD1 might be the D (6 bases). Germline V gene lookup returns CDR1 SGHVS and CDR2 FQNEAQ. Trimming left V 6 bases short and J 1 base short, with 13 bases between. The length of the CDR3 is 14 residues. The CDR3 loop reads CASSFDRTSYEQYF. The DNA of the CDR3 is TGTGCCAGCAGTTTCGACAGGACTTCCTACGAGCAGTACTTC.

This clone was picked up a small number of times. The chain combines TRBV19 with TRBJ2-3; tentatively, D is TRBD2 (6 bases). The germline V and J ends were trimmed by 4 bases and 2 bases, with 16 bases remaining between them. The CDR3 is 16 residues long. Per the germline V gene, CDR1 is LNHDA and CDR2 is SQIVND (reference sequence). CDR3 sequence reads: CASSTLRAGYTDTQYF. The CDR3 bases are TGTGCCAGTAGTACCCTTCGGGCGGGATACACAGATACGCAGTATTTT.

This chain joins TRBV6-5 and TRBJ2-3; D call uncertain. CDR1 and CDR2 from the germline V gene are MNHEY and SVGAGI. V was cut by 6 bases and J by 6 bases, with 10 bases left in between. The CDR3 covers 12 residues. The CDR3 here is CASSRFPDTQYF. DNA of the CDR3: TGTGCCAGCAGCCGCTTCCCCGATACGCAGTATTTT.

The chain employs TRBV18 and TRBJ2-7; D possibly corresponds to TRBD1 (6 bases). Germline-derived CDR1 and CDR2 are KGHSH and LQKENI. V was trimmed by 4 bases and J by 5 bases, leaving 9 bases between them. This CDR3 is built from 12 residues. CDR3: CASSQNRDEQYF. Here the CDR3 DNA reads TGTGCCAGCTCACAGAACAGGGACGAGCAGTACTTC.

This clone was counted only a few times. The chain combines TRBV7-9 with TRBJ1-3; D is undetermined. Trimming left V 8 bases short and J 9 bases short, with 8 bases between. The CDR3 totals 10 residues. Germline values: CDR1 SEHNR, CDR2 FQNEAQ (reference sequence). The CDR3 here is CASSSGTIYF. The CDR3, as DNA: TGTGCCAGCTCGTCCGGCACCATATATTTT.

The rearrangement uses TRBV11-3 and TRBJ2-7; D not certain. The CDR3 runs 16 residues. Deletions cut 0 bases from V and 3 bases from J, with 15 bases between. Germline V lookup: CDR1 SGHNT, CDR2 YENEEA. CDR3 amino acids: CASSLDRKTPHYEQYF. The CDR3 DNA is TGTGCCAGCAGCTTAGATCGTAAGACGCCTCACTACGAGCAGTACTTC.

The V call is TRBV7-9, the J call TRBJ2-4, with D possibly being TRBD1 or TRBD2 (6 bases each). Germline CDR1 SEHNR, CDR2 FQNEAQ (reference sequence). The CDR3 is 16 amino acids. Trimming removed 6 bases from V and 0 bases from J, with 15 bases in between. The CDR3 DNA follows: TGTGCCAGCAGTTCAATCAGGGGACTAGCCAAAAACATTCAGTACTTC. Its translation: CASSSIRGLAKNIQYF.